These T cell receptor beta chains were read from a single sample in a study of shared clonotypes between healthy human individuals. TCRdb's copy holds only in-frame clones and misses some; the assay was immunoSEQ multiplex PCR. The table has about 1.5 million clones, roughly 98% seen once. Sequences were obtained from naive CD4+ T cells sorted from blood. These receptors originate from a man in his thirties or forties in good health. The CDR3 runs from the conserved cysteine through the conserved F or W. Each record gives: CDR3 length, V gene, CDR3 protein.

16 | TRBV18 | CASSPPGGLNYQPQHF
14 | TRBV28 | CASSLLPGAVGYTF
15 | TRBV5-1 | CASSLGPTRVDTQYF
14 | TRBV25-1 | CASSESVVSYEQYF
14 | TRBV18 | CASSPARARETQYF
15 | TRBV5-8 | CASSLMGGGQETQYF
15 | TRBV2 | CASSELAGTYNEQFF
13 | TRBV5-1 | CASSLEYVGEQFF
15 | TRBV28 | CASARRVTSGNTIYF
16 | TRBV19 | CASSIPAGVVTGELFF
15 | TRBV5-1 | CASSLGKPSTDTQYF
11 | TRBV20-1 | CSASDPIEAFF
13 | TRBV5-1 | CASSFSTDQPQHF
15 | TRBV28 | CASSLSAGGSYEQYF
17 | TRBV7-3 | CASSLGSSGLITDTQYF
15 | TRBV7-8 | CASSLGEDPGNTIYF
13 | TRBV6-1 | CASLLAGVETQYF
15 | TRBV19 | CASSMLGDPNTEAFF
18 | TRBV5-1 | CASSLGRTGRSSGNTIYF
13 | TRBV10-3 | CATSGGRDYGYTF
15 | TRBV28 | CASSLPSRKLGEQYF
14 | TRBV7-2 | CASSFYHSNQPQHF
15 | TRBV2 | CASSHIAGGQETQYF
16 | TRBV4-1 | CASSQGRSEHHYGYTF
13 | TRBV5-6 | CASLETGSYEQYF
14 | TRBV5-1 | CASSMTGFVREQYF
13 | TRBV7-2 | CASSLREGEKLFF
16 | TRBV11-2 | CASSKLAGVGTGELFF
14 | TRBV12-5 | CASGLAPGGTEAFF
16 | TRBV5-1 | CASSLGPETLNTEAFF
16 | TRBV6-4 | CASSETHGTGLYEQYF
14 | TRBV2 | CASSVVGVEETQYF
16 | TRBV10-3 | CAISGTGTGLGDTQYF
14 | TRBV2 | CASRGAFEFYGYTF
15 | TRBV18 | CASSRTGARNTEAFF
17 | TRBV7-9 | CASSPTQGARSYNEQFF
13 | TRBV7-2 | CASSPREGAEWFF
16 | TRBV6-1 | CASSEALQGLKETQYF
15 | TRBV5-1 | CASSLGQGGSDTQYF
16 | TRBV7-6 | CASSRSRGGSSYEQYF
17 | TRBV5-6 | CASSLRVSGYSNQPQHF
13 | TRBV15 | CATNRPSYNEQFF
16 | TRBV19 | CASSALTGGWTGELFF
15 | TRBV6-6 | CASSPQGARGNTIYF